This T cell receptor beta chain was sequenced during a study of cytomegalovirus exposure and HLA in healthy donors. Study-wide background: Within an early data release were about 85 million unique TCRs drawn from HLA-typed donors.

Study conclusions and caveats: A cluster of highly shared sequence variants was likely a sequencing artifact. Later analysis identified a missense DCLRE1C variant that was linked to TCR beta V- and J-gene trimming.

Losses at the gene ends were 4 bases for V and 0 bases for J; bases not matched to a gene: 6. Germline CDR1 MDHEN, CDR2 SYDVKM. The CDR3 totals 16 residues. Comments on this clone: The antigen remains undetermined.

Primers: 60 Vbeta forward and 13 Jbeta reverse. In the authors' methods: In a later analysis, 8.5 million to 14 million of 75 million to 85 million unique beta chains occurred in at least two donors. Only in-frame clones appear in the TCRdb table, and some are missing; sequencing was by immunoSEQ multiplex PCR. V and J calls and clone size are given by that table; D and trimming were obtained from the DNA. Listed are 200,000 or so clones; roughly 0.74% falls within the top ten. The sample was PBMCs. This clonotype originated in a boy under 18 in good health and CMV-seronegative. The V call is TRBV28, the J call TRBJ2-7, with 10 positions matching TRBD2. The CDR3 loop reads CASSYVAGGLSYEQYF. CDR3 sequence (DNA): TGTGCCAGCAGTTACGTAGCGGGGGGCCTCTCCTACGAGCAGTACTTC.